This TCR beta chain was recorded in a study of CD8+CD57+ T cells in acquired aplastic anemia. Broader study findings: CD8+ Simpson's diversity did not differ significantly between patients and controls.

This CDR3 has 14 residues. Looked up from germline, CDR1 is MGHDK and CDR2 is SYGVNS. The table lists this clonotype with a count of one. Its antigen is not identified. The TCR beta profiling, which covered VDJ combination and CDR3 sequence, was carried out using genomic DNA as the template. TCRdb re-called the reads through MiXCR, storing one row per CDR3 protein. This sample has under 200,000 distinct CDR3 sequences, with 40% to 55% found just once. Sequenced patients had shown CD8+CD57+ cell expansion by flow cytometry. The sample consisted of sorted CD4+, CD8+, or CD8+CD57+ T cells (not recorded which) from PBMCs. The chain links TRBV25-1 to TRBJ2-1, with D perhaps matching TRBD2 (6 bases). The sequence came from a human donor with aplastic anemia. The CDR3: CASLGVRRENEQFF. The CDR3 region has the DNA TGTGCTAGCCTCGGGGTTCGCCGGGAGAATGAGCAGTTCTTC.